The source of this TCR beta chain is a study of shared clonotypes between healthy human individuals. The wider study: A couple of female and three male donors aged 18 to 49 were enrolled.

Terminally differentiated effector memory CD45RA+ cells were excluded from the naive CD8 cells, which were CD45RO-negative and positively selected for CCR7. The donors were adults (healthy and HIV-negative) with no recent acute infections or vaccinations. Only in-frame clones appear in the TCRdb table, and some are missing; sequencing was by immunoSEQ multiplex PCR. The data show some 2,000,000 clones, with about 95% seen just once and 1.1% held by the top ten. Germline V gives CDR1 LNHDA, CDR2 SQIVND (reference sequence). The CDR3 sequence is 14 residues long. The junction had 4 bases not matched to a gene; V was cut back by 5 bases and J by 4 bases.

The gene calls are TRBV19 and TRBJ2-2; 7 bases are a match to TRBD2. This sequence originates from a man aged 18 to 35 in good health. The material sequenced was naive CD8+ T cells sorted from blood. The DNA for the CDR3 is TGTGCCAGTAGTTACGGGGAGGGCACCGGGGAGCTGTTTTTT. This gives the protein CASSYGEGTGELFF.